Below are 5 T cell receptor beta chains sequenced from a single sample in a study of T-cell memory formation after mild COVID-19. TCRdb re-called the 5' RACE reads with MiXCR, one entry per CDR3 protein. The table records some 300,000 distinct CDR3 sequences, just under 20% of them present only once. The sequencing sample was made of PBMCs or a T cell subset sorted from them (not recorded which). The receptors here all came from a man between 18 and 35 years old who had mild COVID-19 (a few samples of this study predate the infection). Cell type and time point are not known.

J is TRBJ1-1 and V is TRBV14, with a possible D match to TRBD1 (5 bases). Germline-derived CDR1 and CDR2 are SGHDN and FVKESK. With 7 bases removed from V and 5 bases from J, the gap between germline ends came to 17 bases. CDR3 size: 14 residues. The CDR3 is CASTPSGGNTEAFF. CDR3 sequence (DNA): TGTGCCAGCACCCCCAGCGGGGGAAATACTGAAGCTTTCTTT.

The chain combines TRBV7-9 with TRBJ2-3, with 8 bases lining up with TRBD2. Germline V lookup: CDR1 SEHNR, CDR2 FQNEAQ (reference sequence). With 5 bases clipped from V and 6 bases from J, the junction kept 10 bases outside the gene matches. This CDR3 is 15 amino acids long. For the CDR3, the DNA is TGTGCCAGCAGCCCCAGCGGGGGAGGCTGGGATACGCAGTATTTT. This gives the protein CASSPSGGGWDTQYF.

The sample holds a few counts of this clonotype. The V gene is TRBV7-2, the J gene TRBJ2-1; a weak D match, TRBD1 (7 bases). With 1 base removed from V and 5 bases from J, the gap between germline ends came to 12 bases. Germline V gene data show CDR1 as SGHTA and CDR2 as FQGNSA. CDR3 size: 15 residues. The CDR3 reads CASSLGGDSHNEQFF. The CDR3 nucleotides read TGTGCCAGCAGCTTAGGGGGGGACAGCCACAATGAGCAGTTCTTC.

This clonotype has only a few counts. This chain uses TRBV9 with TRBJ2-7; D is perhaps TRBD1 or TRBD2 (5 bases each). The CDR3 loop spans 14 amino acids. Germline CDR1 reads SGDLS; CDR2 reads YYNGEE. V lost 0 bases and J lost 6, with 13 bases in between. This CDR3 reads CASSVGAGSREQYF. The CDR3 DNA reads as TGTGCCAGCAGCGTAGGAGCAGGGAGTCGCGAGCAGTACTTC.

CDR3 sequence (DNA): TGCAGTGCTAGAGATCCTAGCGGGGTTGGGGAGACCCAGTACTTC. Encoded protein: CSARDPSGVGETQYF. The chain uses TRBV20-1 and TRBJ2-5, with TRBD2 identical over 9 bases. CDR1 is DFQATT, CDR2 SNEGSKA, per germline (reference sequence). J lost 5 bases, V lost 0 bases, and 7 bases had no gene match. CDR3 length: 15 amino acids.